The 30 T cell receptor beta chains below were found in one sample sequenced in a study of blood T cell repertoires in COVID-19. Profiled with immunoSEQ multiplex PCR; TCRdb holds only in-frame clones, not every one. Found here are some 300,000 clones, about 90% of them singletons; the top ten hold roughly 1%. Sequenced material: PBMCs or T cells enriched from blood (not recorded which). The origin of the receptors is a woman in her twenties or thirties who had recovered from COVID-19.

This chain joins TRBV5-1 and TRBJ2-7; perhaps TRBD1 as D (6 bases). The CDR3 contains 15 residues. Deletions cut 1 base from V and 4 bases from J, with 15 bases between. From germline, CDR1 is SGHRS and CDR2 YFSETQ. CDR3 bases: TGCGCCAGCAGCTTGATGATGGCAGGGGAGTACGAGCAGTACTTC. Protein product: CASSLMMAGEYEQYF.

The V call is TRBV9, the J call TRBJ2-3, with TRBD2 as a possible D gene (5 bases). V dropped 3 bases and J dropped 2 bases, with 19 bases sitting between them. CDR1 and CDR2 (germline): SGDLS, YYNGEE. This CDR3 is 17 amino acids long. CDR3 sequence: CASSAGSAGPLTDTQYF. The DNA for the CDR3 is TGTGCCAGCAGCGCCGGGTCGGCGGGTCCCCTCACAGATACGCAGTATTTT. Variable domain in full (rest from reference TRBV9 and TRBJ2-3): DSGVTQTPKHLITATGQRVTLRCSPRSGDLSVYWYQQSLDQGLQFLIQYYNGEERAKGNILERFSAQQFPDLHSELNLSSLELGDSALYFCASSAGSAGPLTDTQYFGPGTRLTVL.

This chain links TRBV28 with TRBJ1-5; D not resolved. Germline lookup yields CDR1 MDHEN and CDR2 SYDVKM. Trimming shortened V by 6 bases and J by 5 bases, and 23 bases separated the two germline ends. The CDR3 contains 17 residues. The CDR3 sequence: CASRLVNTRVRHQPQHF. As DNA, the CDR3 is TGTGCCAGCAGGCTTGTGAACACCCGAGTCAGGCATCAGCCCCAGCATTTT.

This clone was detected only once. The gene calls are TRBV7-9 and TRBJ1-3, with D perhaps matching TRBD1 (5 bases). Trimming took off 5 bases at V and 0 bases at J, with 14 bases between the two ends. The germline V gene encodes CDR1 SEHNR and CDR2 FQNEAQ (reference sequence). CDR3 length: 16 amino acids. Here the CDR3 reads CASSPRQSNSGNTIYF. CDR3 coding DNA: TGTGCCAGCAGCCCCCGACAGTCCAACTCTGGAAACACCATATATTTT.

V is TRBV6-6 and J is TRBJ1-4, with D perhaps TRBD1 (6 bases). Germline CDR1 MNHNY, CDR2 SVGAGI (reference sequence). Trimming pared 6 bases from V and 0 bases from J, leaving 23 bases between. CDR3 length: 19 residues. The CDR3 loop is CASSYRDFHVGATNEKLFF. CDR3 sequence (DNA): TGTGCCAGCAGCTACAGGGACTTTCACGTTGGGGCAACTAATGAAAAACTGTTTTTT.

The gene calls are TRBV14 and TRBJ1-1; perhaps TRBD1 as D (5 bases). Germline lookup yields CDR1 SGHDN and CDR2 FVKESK. The V and J ends lost 0 bases and 3 bases respectively, with 23 bases between them. The CDR3 is 19 residues long. CDR3 loop: CASSQDRYNPDRRDTEAFF. CDR3 bases: TGTGCCAGCAGCCAAGATCGATATAACCCCGACAGAAGGGACACTGAAGCTTTCTTT.

The chain employs TRBV6-5 and TRBJ1-3; D is unresolved. Between the trimmed V and J ends, which lost 2 bases and 3 bases, there was a span of 8 bases. The CDR3 consists of 14 residues. CDR1 is MNHEY, CDR2 SVGAGI, per germline. CDR3 sequence reads: CASSYGVGGNTIYF. DNA for the CDR3: TGTGCCAGCAGTTACGGAGTGGGTGGAAACACCATATATTTT.

The chain combines TRBV2 with TRBJ2-3; 12 nucleotides align to TRBD2. V shed 6 bases and J 5 bases; nucleotides not matched to a gene: 6. The CDR3 totals 15 residues. Germline lookup yields CDR1 SNHLY and CDR2 FYNNEI. CDR3 nucleotides: TGTGCCAGCAGATCAAAACTAGCGGGGGGAGATACGCAGTATTTT. It encodes CASRSKLAGGDTQYF.

There are a few counts of this clone. The rearrangement links TRBV10-3 to TRBJ1-3, with TRBD1 matching over 7 bases. The ends lost 10 bases at V and 1 base at J; junction bases unmatched: 10. Germline CDR1 and CDR2: ENHRY and SYGVKD. The CDR3 is 15 amino acids. CDR3 loop: CATMAQGNSGNTIYF. In nucleotides, the CDR3 is TGTGCCACCATGGCACAGGGGAATTCTGGAAACACCATATATTTT.

This clone was seen at least ten times. The rearrangement joins TRBV3-1 (or the pseudogene TRBV3-2) to TRBJ1-5; D remains ambiguous. Trimming pared 4 bases from V and 0 bases from J, leaving 7 bases between. Germline lookup yields CDR1 LGHDT and CDR2 YNNKEL (reference sequence). The length of the CDR3 is 14 residues. The CDR3 loop reads CASSLAFSNQPQHF. Written as DNA, the CDR3 is TGTGCCAGCAGCCTAGCGTTTAGCAATCAGCCCCAGCATTTT.

The chain couples TRBV6-1 to TRBJ2-2, with D possibly being TRBD1 (5 bases). The CDR3 is 16 residues long. Germline V gene data show CDR1 as MNHNS and CDR2 as SASEGT. Trimming cost V 1 base and J 3 bases, with 12 bases left between them. As DNA, the CDR3 is TGTGCCAGCAGTGAAGGAATGGGGCAGTACACCGGGGAGCTGTTTTTT. Its protein is CASSEGMGQYTGELFF.

V and J are TRBV10-2 and TRBJ2-7; TRBD2 matches 9 bases. Trimming took 4 bases from V and 2 from J; bases not matched to a gene: 6. This CDR3 is 15 amino acids long. Germline values: CDR1 WSHSY, CDR2 SAAADI. CDR3 in DNA: TGCGCCAGCAGTGGTGGGCGGGGGGGCCCCTACGAGCAGTACTTC. Encoded protein: CASSGGRGGPYEQYF.

This clone was picked up many times. The chain links TRBV7-2 to TRBJ2-1; TRBD2 matches at 10 bases. The CDR3 length is 16 residues. The germline CDR1 and CDR2 sequences are SGHTA and FQGNSA. The V and J ends lost 7 bases and 7 bases, in that order; junction bases with no gene match: 13. The CDR3 region is CASTTHLSLAGNEQFF. CDR3 DNA: TGTGCCAGCACGACTCACTTGTCACTAGCGGGAAATGAGCAGTTCTTC.

CDR3 nucleotide sequence: TGTGCCAGCAGCAATCAGCGGGGGGGCGTTTACGAGCAGTACTTC. Protein product: CASSNQRGGVYEQYF. This chain joins TRBV5-6 and TRBJ2-7, with TRBD2 identical over 10 bases. The CDR3 has 15 residues. Germline V lookup: CDR1 SGHDT, CDR2 YYEEEE. The J segment lost 4 bases and the V segment lost 4 bases, leaving 8 bases of the junction unmatched.

The chain links TRBV6-5 to TRBJ2-7; 10 nucleotides align to TRBD1. Germline assignment: CDR1 MNHEY and CDR2 SVGAGI. This CDR3 is built from 13 residues. The trim removed 7 bases at V and 3 bases at J, leaving 3 bases unmatched. CDR3: CASMRTGGYEQYF. CDR3 nucleotides: TGTGCCAGCATGAGGACAGGGGGCTACGAGCAGTACTTC.

The chain is built from TRBV5-1 and TRBJ1-2; 8 positions agree with TRBD1. Germline assignment: CDR1 SGHRS and CDR2 YFSETQ. Losses at the gene ends were 4 bases for V and 3 bases for J; bases not matched to a gene: 20. The CDR3 sequence is 19 residues long. This CDR3 reads CASSAGQGLYGAEDYGYTF. The CDR3, as DNA: TGCGCCAGCAGCGCTGGACAGGGTTTATATGGGGCAGAAGACTATGGCTACACCTTC.

This rearrangement joins TRBV5-5 to TRBJ2-7; unclear D gene. CDR1 SGHKS and CDR2 YYEKEE come from the germline V gene (reference sequence). There are 14 residues in the CDR3. V was shortened by 1 base and J by 0 bases, with 8 bases between the two germline ends. CDR3 loop: CASSLWQDSYEQYF. CDR3 DNA: TGTGCCAGCAGCTTGTGGCAGGACTCCTACGAGCAGTACTTC.

The chain is built from TRBV28 and TRBJ1-3; D call uncertain. V shed 11 bases and J shed 3 bases, with 11 bases lying between them. This CDR3 is built from 12 residues. Per germline, CDR1 MDHEN and CDR2 SYDVKM. CDR3 sequence reads: CAAASVGNTIYF. The CDR3 DNA is TGTGCCGCGGCATCGGTTGGAAACACCATATATTTT.

J is TRBJ1-3 and V is TRBV6-5, with a possible D match to TRBD1 (5 bases). CDR1 MNHEY and CDR2 SVGAGI come from the germline V gene. The V and J ends lost 7 bases and 2 bases respectively, with 12 bases between them. CDR3 length: 14 amino acids. CDR3 sequence reads: CASTYGGTGNTIYF. CDR3 sequence (DNA): TGTGCCAGCACCTACGGGGGAACTGGAAACACCATATATTTT.

The CDR3 coding sequence is TGTGCCAGCAGCGTAGATCTAGGGGGCAGTACAGATACGCAGTATTTT. Amino acids: CASSVDLGGSTDTQYF. V usage is TRBV9 and J usage is TRBJ2-3; 7 positions match TRBD1. The CDR3 consists of 16 residues. After removal of 0 bases from V and 3 bases from J, the junction contained 7 bases not matched to a gene. Germline V gene lookup returns CDR1 SGDLS and CDR2 YYNGEE.

This chain joins TRBV5-4 and TRBJ1-2; 8 bases are shared with TRBD1. The CDR3 contains 12 residues. Unmatched junction bases numbered 7, after V lost 7 bases and J lost 8 bases. Germline V gene sequence: CDR1 SGHNT, CDR2 YYREEE (reference sequence). The CDR3 DNA follows: TGTGCCAGCCAACGGCCAGGGGGCGGCTACACCTTC. This gives the protein CASQRPGGGYTF.

As concerns this clone: Other DNA sequences in the same sample also yield this CDR3. The chain recombines TRBV28 with TRBJ1-2, with D tentatively TRBD1 (6 bases). This CDR3 region has 14 residues. In germline, CDR1 is MDHEN, CDR2 SYDVKM. Trimming pared 1 base from V and 2 bases from J, leaving 8 bases between. CDR3 DNA: TGTGCCAGCAGTTTATCAGACAGGAACTATGGCTACACCTTC. This gives the protein CASSLSDRNYGYTF.

The gene calls are TRBV27 and TRBJ2-1; D remains unclear. The CDR3 loop spans 12 amino acids. Germline V gene lookup returns CDR1 MNHEY and CDR2 SMNVEV (reference sequence). Trimming took 4 bases from V and 12 from J, leaving 13 bases between them. The CDR3, as DNA: TGTGCCAGCAGTTCGACTGCCCCGGGGCAGTTCTTC. This translates into CASSSTAPGQFF.

The chain joins TRBV19 to TRBJ1-1; the D is unclear. V shed 5 bases and J shed 5 bases, with 21 bases lying between them. Germline V gene lookup returns CDR1 LNHDA and CDR2 SQIVND (reference sequence). The CDR3 runs 16 residues. CDR3: CASSPPLYRRSTEAFF. Written as DNA, the CDR3 is TGTGCCAGTAGTCCACCGCTTTACAGACGAAGTACTGAAGCTTTCTTT.

The gene calls are TRBV5-6 and TRBJ2-2, with D tentatively TRBD2 (5 bases). V lost 4 bases and J lost 1, with 17 bases in between. This CDR3 is 17 amino acids long. Germline CDR1 is SGHDT and CDR2 is YYEEEE. The CDR3 DNA sequence: TGTGCCAGCAGCCCTGAAGGAGAGCGGTGGAACACCGGGGAGCTGTTTTTT. It yields the protein CASSPEGERWNTGELFF.

The rearrangement links TRBV3-1 (or the pseudogene TRBV3-2) to TRBJ2-7, with D unresolved. The ends were cut back, 1 base at V and 0 bases at J, with 10 bases in the middle. Germline V gene lookup returns CDR1 LGHDT and CDR2 YNNKEL (reference sequence). The CDR3 contains 15 residues. The CDR3 coding sequence is TGTGCCAGCAGCCAAGGAGATGCGAGCTCCTACGAGCAGTACTTC. Protein product: CASSQGDASSYEQYF.

The chain has TRBV11-2 and TRBJ1-2, with TRBD1 as a possible D gene (5 bases). The V gene lost 0 bases and the J gene lost 3 bases, with 14 bases spanning the gap. Germline V gene data show CDR1 as SGHAT and CDR2 as FQNNGV. The CDR3 has 16 amino acids. The CDR3 region is CASSLDRSGSYYGYTF. CDR3 bases: TGTGCCAGCAGCTTAGATCGGTCAGGGTCGTACTATGGCTACACCTTC. Full variable domain (rest looked up from reference TRBV11-2 and TRBJ1-2): EAGVAQSPRYKIIEKRQSVAFWCNPISGHATLYWYQQILGQGPKLLIQFQNNGVVDDSQLPKDRFSAERLKGVDSTLKIQPAKLEDSAVYLCASSLDRSGSYYGYTFGSGTRLTVV.

This clone was seen just once. The V and J genes are TRBV2 and TRBJ2-6; no firm D call. In germline, CDR1 is SNHLY, CDR2 FYNNEI. Trimming shortened V by 9 bases and J by 0 bases, and 12 bases separated the two germline ends. This CDR3 region has 15 residues. The CDR3 loop is CASRLLSSGANVLTF. The CDR3 nucleotides are TGTGCCAGTAGACTTCTAAGCTCTGGGGCCAACGTCCTGACTTTC.

The genes are TRBV29-1 and TRBJ1-2; perhaps TRBD1 as D (5 bases). Per the germline V gene, CDR1 is SQVTM and CDR2 is ANQGSEA. The CDR3 runs 13 residues. Trimming removed 4 bases at V and 1 base at J, with 10 bases between. Here the CDR3 reads CSVGGEGNYGYTF. The CDR3 DNA reads TGCAGCGTTGGGGGGGAGGGTAACTATGGCTACACCTTC.

The CDR3 here is CASSLDENYGYTF. CDR3 nucleotides: TGTGCCAGCAGTTTAGATGAGAACTATGGCTACACCTTC. The chain couples TRBV12-3 or TRBV12-4 to TRBJ1-2; no definite D call. Trimming removed 1 base at V and 2 bases at J, with 5 bases between. CDR3 size: 13 residues.